The entry below gives a single TCR beta chain sequence along with its context. The repertoire was sequenced with immunoSEQ multiplex PCR; TCRdb's copy has only in-frame clones and lacks some. The sample holds 55,000 to 90,000 clones, approximately 84% seen once. This CDR3 is 17 amino acids long. The data are from a study of control samples from healthy donors and cancer patients. The sequenced material came from blood. This receptor was obtained from a man aged 45-60 years in good health. The V call is TRBV21-1, the J call TRBJ1-3. TRBV21-1 is labeled a pseudogene. For the CDR3, the DNA is TGTGCCAGCAGCAAAGTAACGGGGGCGACCTCTGGAAACACCATATATTTT. This gives the protein CASSKVTGATSGNTIYF.